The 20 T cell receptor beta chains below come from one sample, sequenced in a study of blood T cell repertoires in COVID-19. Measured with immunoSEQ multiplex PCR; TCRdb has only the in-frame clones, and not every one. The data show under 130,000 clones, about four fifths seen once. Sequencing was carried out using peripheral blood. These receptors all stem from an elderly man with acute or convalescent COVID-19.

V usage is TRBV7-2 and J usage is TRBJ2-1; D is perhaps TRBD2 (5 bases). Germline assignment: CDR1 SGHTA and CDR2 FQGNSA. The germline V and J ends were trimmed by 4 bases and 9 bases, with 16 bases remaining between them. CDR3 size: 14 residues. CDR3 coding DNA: TGTGCCAGCAGCTCCGGAGGCTTTGGTGGTGAGCAGTTCTTC. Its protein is CASSSGGFGGEQFF.

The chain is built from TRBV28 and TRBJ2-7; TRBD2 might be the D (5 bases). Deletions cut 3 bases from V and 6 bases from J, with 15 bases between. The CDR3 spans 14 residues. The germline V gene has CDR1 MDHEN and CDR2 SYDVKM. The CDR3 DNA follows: TGTGCCAGCAGTTTGGCGACTTTGAGGGTCGAGCAGTACTTC. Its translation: CASSLATLRVEQYF.

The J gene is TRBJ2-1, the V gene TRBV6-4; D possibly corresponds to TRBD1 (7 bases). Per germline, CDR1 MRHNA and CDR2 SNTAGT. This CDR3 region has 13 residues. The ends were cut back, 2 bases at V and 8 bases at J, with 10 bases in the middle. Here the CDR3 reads CASSDQGGHEQFF. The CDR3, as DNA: TGTGCCAGCAGTGACCAGGGGGGCCATGAGCAGTTCTTC.

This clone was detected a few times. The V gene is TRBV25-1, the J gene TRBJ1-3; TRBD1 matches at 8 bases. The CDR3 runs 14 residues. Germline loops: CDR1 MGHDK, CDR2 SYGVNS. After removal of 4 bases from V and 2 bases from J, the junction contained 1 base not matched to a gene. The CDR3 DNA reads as TGTGCCAGCAGTGCGACAGGGGCTGGAAACACCATATATTTT. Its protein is CASSATGAGNTIYF.

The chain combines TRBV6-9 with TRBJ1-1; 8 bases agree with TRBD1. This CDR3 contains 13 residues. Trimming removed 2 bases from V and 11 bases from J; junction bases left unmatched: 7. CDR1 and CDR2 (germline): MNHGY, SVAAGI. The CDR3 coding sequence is TGTGCCAGCAGTTATGACGCAGGGGGCAACGCTTTCTTT. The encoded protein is CASSYDAGGNAFF.

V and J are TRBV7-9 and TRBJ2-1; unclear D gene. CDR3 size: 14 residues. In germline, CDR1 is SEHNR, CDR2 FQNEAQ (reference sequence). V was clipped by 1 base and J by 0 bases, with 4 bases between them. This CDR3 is CASSLGSSYNEQFF. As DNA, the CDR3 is TGTGCCAGCAGCTTAGGGAGCTCCTACAATGAGCAGTTCTTC.

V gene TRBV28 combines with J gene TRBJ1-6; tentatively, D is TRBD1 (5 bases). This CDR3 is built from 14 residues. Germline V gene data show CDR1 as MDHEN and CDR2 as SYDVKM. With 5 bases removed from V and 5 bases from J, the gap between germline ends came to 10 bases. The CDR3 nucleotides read TGTGCCAGCAGTCCTCGACAGAATAATTCACCCCTCCACTTT. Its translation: CASSPRQNNSPLHF. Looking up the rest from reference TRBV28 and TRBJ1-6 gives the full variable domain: DVKVTQSSRYLVKRTGEKVFLECVQDMDHENMFWYRQDPGLGLRLIYFSYDVKMKEKGDIPEGYSVSREKKERFSLILESASTNQTSMYLCASSPRQNNSPLHFGNGTRLTVT.

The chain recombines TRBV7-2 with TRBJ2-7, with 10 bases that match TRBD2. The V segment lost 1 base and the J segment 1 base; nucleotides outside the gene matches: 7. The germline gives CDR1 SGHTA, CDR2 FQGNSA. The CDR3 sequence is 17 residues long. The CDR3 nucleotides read TGTGCCAGCAGCTTAGGGGGAAGCGGGAGGGAATCCTACGAGCAGTACTTC. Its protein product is CASSLGGSGRESYEQYF. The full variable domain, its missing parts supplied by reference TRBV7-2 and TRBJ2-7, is GAGVSQSPSNKVTEKGKDVELRCDPISGHTALYWYRQSLGQGLEFLIYFQGNSAPDKSGLPSDRFSAERTGGSVSTLTIQRTQQEDSAVYLCASSLGGSGRESYEQYFGPGTRLTVT.

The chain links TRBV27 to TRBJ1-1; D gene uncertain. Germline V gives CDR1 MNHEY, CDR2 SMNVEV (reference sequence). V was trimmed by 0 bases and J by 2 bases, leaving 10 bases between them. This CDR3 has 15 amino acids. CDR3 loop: CASSLSNKRNTEAFF. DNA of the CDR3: TGTGCCAGCAGTTTATCGAACAAACGAAACACTGAAGCTTTCTTT.

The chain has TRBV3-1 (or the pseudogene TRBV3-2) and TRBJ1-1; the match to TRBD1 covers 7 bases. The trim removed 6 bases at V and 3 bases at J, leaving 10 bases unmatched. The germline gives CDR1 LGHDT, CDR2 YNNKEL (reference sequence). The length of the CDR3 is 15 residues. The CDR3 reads CASRYRDRQYTEAFF. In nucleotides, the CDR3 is TGTGCCAGCAGATACCGGGACAGACAGTACACTGAAGCTTTCTTT.

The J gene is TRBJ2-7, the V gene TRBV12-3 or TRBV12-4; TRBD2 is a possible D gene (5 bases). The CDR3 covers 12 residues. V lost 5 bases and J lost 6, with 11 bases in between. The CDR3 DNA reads TGTGCCAGCAGTCGACTAATAGGCGAGCAGTACTTC. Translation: CASSRLIGEQYF.

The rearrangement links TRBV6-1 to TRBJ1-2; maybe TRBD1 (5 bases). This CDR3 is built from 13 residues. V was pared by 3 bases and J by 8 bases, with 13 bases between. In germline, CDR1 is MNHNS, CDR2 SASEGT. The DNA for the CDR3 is TGTGCCAGCAGTGAGGCAGGGTGGTACGGCTACACCTTC. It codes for CASSEAGWYGYTF.

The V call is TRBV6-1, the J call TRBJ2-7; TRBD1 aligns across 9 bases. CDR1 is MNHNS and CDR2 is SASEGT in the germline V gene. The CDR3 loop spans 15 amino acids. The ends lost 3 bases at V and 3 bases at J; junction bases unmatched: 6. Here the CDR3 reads CASSEGTGKLYEQYF. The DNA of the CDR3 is TGTGCCAGCAGTGAGGGGACAGGGAAACTCTACGAGCAGTACTTC.

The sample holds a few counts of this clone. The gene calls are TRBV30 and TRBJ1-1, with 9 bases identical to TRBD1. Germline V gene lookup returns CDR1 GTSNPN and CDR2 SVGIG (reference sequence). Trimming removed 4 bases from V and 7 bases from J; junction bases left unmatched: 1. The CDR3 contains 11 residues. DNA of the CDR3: TGTGCCTGGAAGGGACAGGGTGAAGCTTTCTTT. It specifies CAWKGQGEAFF.

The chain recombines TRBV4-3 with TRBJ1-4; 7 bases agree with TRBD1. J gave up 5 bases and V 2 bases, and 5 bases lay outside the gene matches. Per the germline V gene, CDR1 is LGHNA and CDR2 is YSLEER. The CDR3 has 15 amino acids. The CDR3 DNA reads TGCGCCAGCAGCCAAAGGGGACAGATGAATGAAAAACTGTTTTTT. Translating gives CASSQRGQMNEKLFF.

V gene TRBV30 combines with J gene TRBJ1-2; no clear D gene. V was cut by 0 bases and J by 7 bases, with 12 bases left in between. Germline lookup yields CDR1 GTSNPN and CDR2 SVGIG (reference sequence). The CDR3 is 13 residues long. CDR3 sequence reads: CAWSVEWGGGYTF. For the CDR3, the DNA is TGTGCCTGGAGTGTCGAGTGGGGAGGTGGCTACACCTTC. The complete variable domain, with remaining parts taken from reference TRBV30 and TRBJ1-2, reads SQTIHQWPATLVQPVGSPLSLECTVEGTSNPNLYWYRQAAGRGLQLLFYSVGIGQISSEVPQNLSASRPQDRQFILSSKKLLLSDSGFYLCAWSVEWGGGYTFGSGTRLTVV.

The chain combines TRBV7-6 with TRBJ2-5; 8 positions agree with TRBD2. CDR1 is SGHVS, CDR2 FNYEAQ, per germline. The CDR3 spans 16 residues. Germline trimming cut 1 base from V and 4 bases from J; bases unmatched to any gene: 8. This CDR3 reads CASSLVPGGIIETQYF. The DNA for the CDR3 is TGTGCCAGCAGCTTAGTTCCGGGGGGGATAATAGAGACCCAGTACTTC. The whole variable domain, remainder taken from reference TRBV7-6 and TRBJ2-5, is GAGVSQSPRYKVTKRGQDVALRCDPISGHVSLYWYRQALGQGPEFLTYFNYEAQQDKSGLPNDRFSAERPEGSISTLTIQRTEQRDSAMYRCASSLVPGGIIETQYFGPGTRLLVL.

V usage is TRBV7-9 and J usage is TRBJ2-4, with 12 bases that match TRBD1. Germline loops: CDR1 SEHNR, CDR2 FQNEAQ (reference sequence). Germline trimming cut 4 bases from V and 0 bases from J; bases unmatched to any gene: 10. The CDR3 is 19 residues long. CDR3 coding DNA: TGTGCCAGCAGCTCCGGGACAGGGGGCTTTTTCCTAGCCAAAAACATTCAGTACTTC. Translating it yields CASSSGTGGFFLAKNIQYF.

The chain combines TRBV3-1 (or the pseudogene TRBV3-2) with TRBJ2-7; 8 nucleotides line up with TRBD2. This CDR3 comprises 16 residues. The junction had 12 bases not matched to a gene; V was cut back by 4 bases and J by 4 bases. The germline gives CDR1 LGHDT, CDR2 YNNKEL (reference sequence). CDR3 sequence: CASSPYKAGLAYEQYF. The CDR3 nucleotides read TGTGCCAGCAGCCCTTACAAGGCAGGACTAGCTTACGAGCAGTACTTC.

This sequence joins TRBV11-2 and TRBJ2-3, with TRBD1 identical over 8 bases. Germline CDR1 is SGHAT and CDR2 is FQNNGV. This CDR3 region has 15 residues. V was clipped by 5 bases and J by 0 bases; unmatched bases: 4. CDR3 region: CASSPGGKSTDTQYF. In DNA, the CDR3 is TGTGCCAGCAGCCCAGGGGGCAAGAGCACAGATACGCAGTATTTT.